Sequencing of this T cell receptor (beta chain) was carried out in a study of T cells in Graves' hyperthyroidism and ophthalmopathy. Study-wide background: Blood from the periphery was taken at initial diagnosis, before any treatment.

Authors of the study amplified TCR beta CDR3 regions from RNA transcripts. Initially, a first-round RT-PCR of the TCR CDR3 employed the HTBI primer set. TCRdb re-analysed the multiplex PCR reads in MiXCR, keeping a single row per CDR3 protein. The table lists approximately 610,000 distinct CDR3 sequences, roughly 14% of them singletons. Germline loops: CDR1 MDHEN, CDR2 SYDVKM. Unmatched junction bases numbered 3, after V lost 4 bases and J lost 3 bases. This CDR3 has 13 residues. Orbital computed tomography, thyroid ultrasound, serum thyroxine and TRAb, and clinical symptoms together informed the diagnoses. Notes on this clonotype: Its cognate antigen is unknown.

Study-wide results and caveats: Stable hyperthyroidism and ophthalmopathy were separated using 13 V-J signatures.

Material for sequencing was blood. The rearrangement uses TRBV28 and TRBJ2-7; 7 nucleotides line up with TRBD1. The clonotype was recovered from a middle-aged woman with Graves' ophthalmopathy. The CDR3 spells CASSSGQRYEQYF. The CDR3, as DNA: TGTGCCAGCAGTTCGGGACAGCGCTACGAGCAGTACTTC.